Below, 12 T cell receptor beta chains from the same sample are listed, as sequenced in a study of OX40 agonist ivuxolimab in advanced cancers. Sequencing was performed with immunoSEQ multiplex PCR; in TCRdb, only in-frame clones are kept and a portion is missing. The sample consists of tens of thousands of clones, 65% to 85% of them appearing once. Source: CD4+ or CD8+ T cells sorted from blood, taken in a trial of the OX40 agonist ivuxolimab. All receptors derive from an adult with an advanced solid tumor such as melanoma, head and neck, liver or kidney cancer.

The genes are TRBV6-5 and TRBJ1-3; D gene ambiguous. V was cut by 8 bases and J by 1 base, with 3 bases left in between. Per germline, CDR1 MNHEY and CDR2 SVGAGI. The CDR3 spans 11 residues. CDR3 in DNA: TGTGCCAGCCGATCTGGAAACACCATATATTTT. This gives the protein CASRSGNTIYF.

The V and J genes are TRBV7-2 and TRBJ1-5; no definite D call. V was clipped by 1 base and J by 4 bases, with 5 bases between them. Per the germline V gene, CDR1 is SGHTA and CDR2 is FQGNSA. The CDR3 extends over 13 amino acids. CDR3 DNA: TGTGCCAGCAGCTTAGAGGTGAATCAGCCCCAGCATTTT. Encoded protein: CASSLEVNQPQHF. Filled out from reference TRBV7-2 and TRBJ1-5, the complete variable domain reads GAGVSQSPSNKVTEKGKDVELRCDPISGHTALYWYRQSLGQGLEFLIYFQGNSAPDKSGLPSDRFSAERTGGSVSTLTIQRTQQEDSAVYLCASSLEVNQPQHFGDGTRLSIL.

This chain links TRBV29-1 with TRBJ1-2; possibly TRBD1 for D (6 bases). From germline, CDR1 is SQVTM and CDR2 ANQGSEA. V shed 4 bases and J shed 6 bases, with 15 bases lying between them. The CDR3 loop spans 13 amino acids. The CDR3 sequence: CSVVPQGNNGYTF. CDR3 coding DNA: TGCAGCGTTGTTCCGCAGGGGAATAATGGCTACACCTTC.

The rearrangement links TRBV5-4 to TRBJ2-1; 11 nucleotides line up with TRBD2. J lost 6 bases, V lost 0 bases, and 5 bases had no gene match. Germline V gene lookup returns CDR1 SGHNT and CDR2 YYREEE (reference sequence). The CDR3 loop spans 16 amino acids. The DNA for the CDR3 is TGTGCCAGCAGCTTGGTAGCGGGAGGGCGGTCCAATGAGCAGTTCTTC. This sequence encodes CASSLVAGGRSNEQFF.

This clone was recorded only once. The CDR3 sequence is CASSLLGPNEQYV. As DNA, the CDR3 is TGTGCCAGCAGCTTGCTCGGACCGAACGAGCAGTACGTC. The chain combines TRBV5-6 with TRBJ2-7; D unresolved. Germline-derived CDR1 and CDR2 are SGHDT and YYEEEE. The CDR3 is made up of 13 amino acids. V was trimmed by 1 base and J by 5 bases, leaving 10 bases between them.

This rearrangement joins TRBV7-9 to TRBJ1-1, with D perhaps TRBD1 (5 bases). Germline V gene lookup returns CDR1 SEHNR and CDR2 FQNEAQ (reference sequence). This CDR3 spans 15 amino acids. V was clipped by 2 bases and J by 0 bases, with 10 bases between them. CDR3 in DNA: TGTGCCAGCAGCTTAACCGGGACCCTGAACACTGAAGCTTTCTTT. Its protein is CASSLTGTLNTEAFF.

V gene TRBV18 combines with J gene TRBJ2-1; TRBD2 matches at 14 bases. The length of the CDR3 is 16 residues. The germline gives CDR1 KGHSH, CDR2 LQKENI. V trimming: 0 bases; J trimming: 9 bases; junction bases outside the gene matches: 4. The CDR3 region has the DNA TGTGCCAGCTCACCACCGACGGGACTAGCGGGAGTTGAGCAGTTCTTC. Translating gives CASSPPTGLAGVEQFF.

The chain combines TRBV11-3 with TRBJ2-2, with TRBD1 identical over 7 bases. After removal of 5 bases from V and 8 bases from J, the junction contained 8 bases not matched to a gene. This CDR3 spans 14 amino acids. Germline-derived CDR1 and CDR2 are SGHNT and YENEEA. The chain's CDR3 is CASSRDSQRGELFF. CDR3 in DNA: TGTGCCAGCAGCCGGGACAGCCAAAGGGGGGAGCTGTTTTTT.

The V gene is TRBV9, the J gene TRBJ2-1, with TRBD2 identical over 7 bases. Germline CDR1 SGDLS, CDR2 YYNGEE. There are 16 residues in the CDR3. J lost 4 bases, V lost 0 bases, and 7 bases had no gene match. CDR3 bases: TGTGCCAGCAGCGTAGGTAGCGGGTTGACATACAATGAGCAGTTCTTC. Translation: CASSVGSGLTYNEQFF.

The chain recombines TRBV30 with TRBJ2-7, with D hard to call. Germline values: CDR1 GTSNPN, CDR2 SVGIG (reference sequence). This CDR3 contains 12 residues. V lost 4 bases and J 2 bases, leaving 9 bases between the germline ends. Here the CDR3 DNA reads TGTGCCTGGAAGGCAGGACCCTACGAGCAGTACTTC. Amino acids: CAWKAGPYEQYF. Based on the CDR3 plus reference TRBV30 and TRBJ2-7, the full variable domain is SQTIHQWPATLVQPVGSPLSLECTVEGTSNPNLYWYRQAAGRGLQLLFYSVGIGQISSEVPQNLSASRPQDRQFILSSKKLLLSDSGFYLCAWKAGPYEQYFGPGTRLTVT.

V gene TRBV11-2 combines with J gene TRBJ2-6; unclear D gene. Trimming took off 4 bases at V and 4 bases at J, with 8 bases between the two ends. CDR1 and CDR2 (germline): SGHAT, FQNNGV. This CDR3 region has 14 residues. The CDR3 here is CASSSRPGANVLTF. The DNA of the CDR3 is TGTGCCAGCAGCTCAAGGCCCGGGGCCAACGTCCTGACTTTC.

This rearrangement joins TRBV5-4 to TRBJ2-1, with 11 positions matching TRBD2. Germline CDR1 reads SGHNT; CDR2 reads YYREEE (reference sequence). CDR3 length: 14 residues. V shed 2 bases and J 8 bases; nucleotides not matched to a gene: 3. The CDR3 bases are TGTGCCAGCAGCTTACTAGCGGGAGCGCATGAGCAGTTCTTC. It codes for CASSLLAGAHEQFF.